The 19 T cell receptor beta chains below come from one sample, sequenced in a study of control samples from healthy donors and cancer patients (dated by TCRdb to 2018 to 2021). Libraries were made using the immunoSEQ multiplex PCR assay. TCRdb holds this immuneACCESS table with in-frame rearrangements only. Some clones are missing; in checked studies, unresolved V genes explain under half, and the rest has no known cause. Counted in this sample were some 120,000 clones; roughly 94% of them appeared once. Jointly, the top ten make up less than 4.5% of the sample. The material sequenced was blood. Receptors were obtained from a man aged 30 to 45 in good health.

V usage is TRBV5-4 and J usage is TRBJ2-5; possible D gene TRBD1, 6 bases. This CDR3 comprises 13 residues. Germline V gene lookup returns CDR1 SGHNT and CDR2 YYREEE (reference sequence). Trimming stripped 4 bases from V and 2 bases from J, with 9 bases between. CDR3 sequence reads: CASSLGQQETQYF. The CDR3 nucleotides read TGTGCCAGCAGCCTTGGACAGCAAGAGACCCAGTACTTC.

The table lists this clone with a count of one. This chain joins TRBV6-5 and TRBJ1-5, with D hard to call. Trimming shortened V by 0 bases and J by 4 bases, and 10 bases separated the two germline ends. The CDR3 spans 15 residues. Germline-derived CDR1 and CDR2 are MNHEY and SVGAGI. CDR3 bases: TGTGCCAGCAGTTACTCTCTTGGTCCGAATCAGCCCCAGCATTTT. Translating gives CASSYSLGPNQPQHF.

This rearrangement joins TRBV2 to TRBJ2-5, with no clear D. Germline CDR1 is SNHLY and CDR2 is FYNNEI. The ends were cut back, 2 bases at V and 3 bases at J, with 10 bases in the middle. This CDR3 region has 14 residues. The CDR3 protein is CASSELQAKETQYF. CDR3 in DNA: TGTGCCAGCAGTGAATTGCAGGCTAAAGAGACCCAGTACTTC. Filled out from reference TRBV2 and TRBJ2-5, the complete variable domain reads EPEVTQTPSHQVTQMGQEVILRCVPISNHLYFYWYRQILGQKVEFLVSFYNNEISEKSEIFDDQFSVERPDGSNFTLKIRSTKLEDSAMYFCASSELQAKETQYFGPGTRLLVL.

This clone occurred once. The chain carries TRBV7-9 and TRBJ2-7; no firm D call. CDR1 and CDR2 (germline): SEHNR, FQNEAQ (reference sequence). The CDR3 is made up of 14 amino acids. Trimming took off 0 bases at V and 4 bases at J, with 10 bases between the two ends. DNA of the CDR3: TGTGCCAGCAGCTTAGCCCCCAAAGGATACGAGCAGTACTTC. It yields the protein CASSLAPKGYEQYF.

This clone was recorded only once. The chain has TRBV5-1 and TRBJ2-6; D not resolved. The CDR3 contains 15 residues. Looked up from germline, CDR1 is SGHRS and CDR2 is YFSETQ. Trimming took off 7 bases at V and 0 bases at J, with 11 bases between the two ends. The CDR3 nucleotides are TGCGCCAGCCTTCCGCTTCCCTCTGGGGCCAACGTCCTGACTTTC. It codes for CASLPLPSGANVLTF.

This clone came up a few times. The junction and the germline gene differ at one end; a read error may be behind it. This sequence joins TRBV6-6 and TRBJ2-3, with 9 bases matching TRBD1. The CDR3 consists of 8 residues. Per germline, CDR1 MNHNY and CDR2 SVGAGI (reference sequence). As DNA, the CDR3 is TGTGCCGTCGGGGACAGGGCGTTT. This encodes CAVGDRAF.

This clone was recorded once. The chain joins TRBV4-1 to TRBJ1-1; 7 bases are a match to TRBD1. Germline assignment: CDR1 MGHRA and CDR2 YSYEKL. The CDR3 has 16 amino acids. The ends lost 0 bases at V and 1 base at J; junction bases unmatched: 5. As DNA, the CDR3 is TGCGCCAGCAGCCAAGAAGGGGGCGCCAGGAACACTGAAGCTTTCTTT. Amino acids: CASSQEGGARNTEAFF.

This chain links TRBV30 with TRBJ2-5; TRBD2 agrees at 9 bases. This CDR3 contains 13 residues. V lost 4 bases, J lost 5 bases, and 5 bases stayed unmatched. Germline V CDR1 and CDR2: GTSNPN, SVGIG (reference sequence). The CDR3 bases are TGTGCCTGGACCCTGGGACTAGCCGAGACCCAGTACTTC. Amino acid sequence: CAWTLGLAETQYF.

This chain uses TRBV28 with TRBJ1-5, with D maybe TRBD1 (6 bases). Trimming shortened V by 6 bases and J by 0 bases, and 12 bases separated the two germline ends. The V gene's germline CDR1 is MDHEN and CDR2 SYDVKM. The CDR3 spans 15 residues. CDR3 region: CASSPRGYSNQPQHF. The DNA for the CDR3 is TGTGCCAGCAGCCCCAGGGGTTATAGCAATCAGCCCCAGCATTTT. Filled out from reference TRBV28 and TRBJ1-5, the complete variable domain reads DVKVTQSSRYLVKRTGEKVFLECVQDMDHENMFWYRQDPGLGLRLIYFSYDVKMKEKGDIPEGYSVSREKKERFSLILESASTNQTSMYLCASSPRGYSNQPQHFGDGTRLSIL.

The count of this clone is one. This chain uses TRBV6-8 with TRBJ2-7, with 12 bases fitting TRBD2. The germline gives CDR1 MNHGY, CDR2 SAAAGT. The length of the CDR3 is 15 residues. The V segment lost 7 bases and the J segment 6 bases; nucleotides outside the gene matches: 10. DNA of the CDR3: TGTGCCAGCACCCCCCGGACTAGCGGGAAGGGCGAGCAGTACTTC. As protein: CASTPRTSGKGEQYF.

The CDR3 DNA is TGCAGCGTTGTGCTGGGATCCTACGAGCAGTACTTC. Translated: CSVVLGSYEQYF. V and J are TRBV29-1 and TRBJ2-7, with unresolved D. The CDR3 totals 12 residues. Per germline, CDR1 SQVTM and CDR2 ANQGSEA. V shed 4 bases and J shed 1 base, with 8 bases lying between them.

This chain links TRBV25-1 with TRBJ2-3, with 7 positions matching TRBD1. The J segment lost 4 bases and the V segment lost 8 bases, leaving 9 bases of the junction unmatched. The germline CDR1 and CDR2 sequences are MGHDK and SYGVNS. The CDR3 length is 14 residues. CDR3 DNA: TGTGCCAGCCGACGACAGGGTTCTTCAGATACGCAGTATTTT. Its translation: CASRRQGSSDTQYF.

The V gene is TRBV5-1, the J gene TRBJ2-3; no firm D call. The germline V gene has CDR1 SGHRS and CDR2 YFSETQ. The V gene lost 0 bases and the J gene lost 6 bases, with 11 bases spanning the gap. There are 14 residues in the CDR3. Here the CDR3 reads CASSLALPGDTQYF. In nucleotides, the CDR3 is TGCGCCAGCAGCTTGGCGCTGCCTGGGGATACGCAGTATTTT.

This chain uses TRBV6-1 with TRBJ2-1; D possibly corresponds to TRBD1 (6 bases). The CDR3 spans 13 residues. From germline, CDR1 is MNHNS and CDR2 SASEGT. With 1 base removed from V and 10 bases from J, the gap between germline ends came to 11 bases. CDR3 region: CASSEGGRDEQFF. As DNA, the CDR3 is TGTGCCAGCAGTGAAGGGGGGCGCGACGAGCAGTTCTTC.

The V and J genes are TRBV30 and TRBJ1-4; 7 nucleotides align to TRBD1. This CDR3 contains 16 residues. V lost 0 bases to trimming and J lost 1 base; unmatched junction nucleotides: 5. Germline CDR1 GTSNPN, CDR2 SVGIG (reference sequence). Here the CDR3 DNA reads TGTGCCTGGAGTGTCGGGCAGGGGGTAACTAATGAAAAACTGTTTTTT. This translates into CAWSVGQGVTNEKLFF. Full variable domain (remainder filled in from reference TRBV30 and TRBJ1-4): SQTIHQWPATLVQPVGSPLSLECTVEGTSNPNLYWYRQAAGRGLQLLFYSVGIGQISSEVPQNLSASRPQDRQFILSSKKLLLSDSGFYLCAWSVGQGVTNEKLFFGSGTQLSVL.

CDR3 residues: CASALAGGPDTQYF. CDR3 nucleotides: TGTGCCAGCGCCCTAGCGGGGGGGCCAGATACGCAGTATTTT. V gene TRBV9 combines with J gene TRBJ2-3; 12 nucleotides line up with TRBD2. The junction had 4 bases not matched to a gene; V was cut back by 7 bases and J by 4 bases. The CDR3 is made up of 14 amino acids. Germline V gene data show CDR1 as SGDLS and CDR2 as YYNGEE.

J is TRBJ2-2 and V is TRBV3-1 (or the pseudogene TRBV3-2); a weak D match, TRBD1 (5 bases). V was cut by 8 bases and J by 10 bases, with 8 bases left in between. This CDR3 has 10 amino acids. The germline gives CDR1 LGHDT, CDR2 YNNKEL (reference sequence). CDR3 protein: CASRGQELFF. CDR3 bases: TGTGCCAGCCGCGGACAGGAGCTGTTTTTT.

This chain uses TRBV7-9 with TRBJ1-2; D remains ambiguous. Germline V lookup: CDR1 SEHNR, CDR2 FQNEAQ (reference sequence). V gave up 5 bases and J gave up 5 bases, with 12 bases separating them. CDR3 length equals 13 residues. CDR3 sequence: CASSPGAAYGYTF. The CDR3 DNA follows: TGTGCCAGCAGCCCCGGAGCCGCTTATGGCTACACCTTC.

V usage is TRBV19 and J usage is TRBJ2-7, with a possible D match to TRBD1 (8 bases). Germline values: CDR1 LNHDA, CDR2 SQIVND (reference sequence). V lost 6 bases to trimming and J lost 2 bases, with 14 bases between them. This CDR3 region has 14 residues. The chain's CDR3 is CASSRTGRAYEQYF. The DNA for the CDR3 is TGTGCCAGTAGCCGGACAGGGAGGGCCTACGAGCAGTACTTC.